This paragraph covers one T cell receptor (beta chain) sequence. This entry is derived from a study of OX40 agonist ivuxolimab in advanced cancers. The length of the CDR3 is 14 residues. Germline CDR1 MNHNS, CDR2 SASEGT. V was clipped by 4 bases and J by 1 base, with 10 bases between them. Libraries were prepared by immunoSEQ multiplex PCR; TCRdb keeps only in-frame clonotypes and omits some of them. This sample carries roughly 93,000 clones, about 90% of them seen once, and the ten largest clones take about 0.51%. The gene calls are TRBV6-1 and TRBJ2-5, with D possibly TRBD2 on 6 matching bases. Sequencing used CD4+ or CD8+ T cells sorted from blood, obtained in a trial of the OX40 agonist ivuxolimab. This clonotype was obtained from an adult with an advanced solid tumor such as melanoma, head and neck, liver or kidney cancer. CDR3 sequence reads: CASSVGGVQETQYF. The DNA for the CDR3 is TGTGCCAGCAGTGTCGGCGGGGTCCAAGAGACCCAGTACTTC.